This T cell receptor (beta chain) appears in the sequencing data of a study of T cell clonotyping in hematopoietic cell transplantation. The study, taken as a whole, reports: Without cell sorting, CD4 versus CD8 contributions remain unresolved. Pathologically expanded recipient clonotypes increased progressively from day 30 to day 180 as diversity fell.

Blood collection times were about day -28 and days 30, 100, 180 posttransplant. Sequenced by immunoSEQ multiplex PCR; TCRdb stores in-frame clones only, minus some. The sample consists of under 4,000 clones, around 70% of them appearing once. Points on this clone: Its antigen is undetermined.

Germline V gives CDR1 SEHNR, CDR2 FQNEAQ (reference sequence). The CDR3 covers 14 residues. Trimming removed 1 base at V and 7 bases at J, with 11 bases between. The chain couples TRBV7-9 to TRBJ1-5; D is unclear. The TCR was taken from a male patient aged 35-55 years who had an allogeneic stem cell transplant from an unrelated donor, so the T cells may come from the graft donor. Some clones in this sample may be carry-over from other donors' samples. Sequenced here: peripheral blood mononuclear cells, sampled 30 days after allogeneic stem cell transplant. The CDR3: CASSLGLVEQPQHF. CDR3 nucleotides: TGTGCCAGCAGCTTAGGCCTTGTCGAACAGCCCCAGCATTTT.